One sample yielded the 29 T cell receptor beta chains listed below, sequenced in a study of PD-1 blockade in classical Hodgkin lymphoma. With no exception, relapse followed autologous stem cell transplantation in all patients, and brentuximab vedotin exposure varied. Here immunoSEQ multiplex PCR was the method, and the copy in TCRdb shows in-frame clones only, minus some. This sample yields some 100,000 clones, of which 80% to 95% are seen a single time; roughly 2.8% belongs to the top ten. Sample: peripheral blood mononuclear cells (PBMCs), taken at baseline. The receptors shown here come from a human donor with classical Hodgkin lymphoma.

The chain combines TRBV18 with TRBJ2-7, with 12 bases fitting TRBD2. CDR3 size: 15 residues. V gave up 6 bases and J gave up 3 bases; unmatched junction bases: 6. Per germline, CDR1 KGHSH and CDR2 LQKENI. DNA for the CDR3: TGTGCCAGCTCGCCCACTAGCGGGAGGTTCTACGAGCAGTACTTC. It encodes CASSPTSGRFYEQYF.

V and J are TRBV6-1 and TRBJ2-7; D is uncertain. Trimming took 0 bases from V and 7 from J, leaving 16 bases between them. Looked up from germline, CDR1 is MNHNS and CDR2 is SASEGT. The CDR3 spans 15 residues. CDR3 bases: TGTGCCAGCAGTGAAGCGCAAGGGCCTAAGGAGGAGCAGTACTTC. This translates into CASSEAQGPKEEQYF.

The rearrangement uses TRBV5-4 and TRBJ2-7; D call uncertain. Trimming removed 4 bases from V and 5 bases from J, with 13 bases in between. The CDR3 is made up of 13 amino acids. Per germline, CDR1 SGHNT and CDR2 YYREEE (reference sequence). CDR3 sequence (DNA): TGTGCCAGCAGCCCCGACCGGTCAAACGAGCAGTACTTC. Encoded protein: CASSPDRSNEQYF.

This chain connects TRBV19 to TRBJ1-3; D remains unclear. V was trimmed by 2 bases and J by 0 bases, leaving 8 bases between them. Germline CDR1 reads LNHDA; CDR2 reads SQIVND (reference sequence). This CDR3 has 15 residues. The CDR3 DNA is TGTGCCAGTAGTATAAGGGCGATCTCTGGAAACACCATATATTTT. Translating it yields CASSIRAISGNTIYF.

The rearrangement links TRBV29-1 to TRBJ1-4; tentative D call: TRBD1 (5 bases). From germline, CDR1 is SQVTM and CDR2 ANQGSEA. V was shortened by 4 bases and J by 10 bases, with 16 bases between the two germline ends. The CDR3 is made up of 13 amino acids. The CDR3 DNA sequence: TGCAGCGTTGCTTTGGAGCTTGGGGGAAAACTGTTTTTT. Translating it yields CSVALELGGKLFF.

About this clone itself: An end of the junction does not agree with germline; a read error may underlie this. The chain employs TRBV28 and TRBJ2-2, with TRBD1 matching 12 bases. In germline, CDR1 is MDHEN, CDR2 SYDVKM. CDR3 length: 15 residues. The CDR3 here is CASTPGTGGTGGLFF. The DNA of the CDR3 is TGTGCCAGCACTCCCGGGACAGGGGGCACTGGGGGGCTGTTTTTT.

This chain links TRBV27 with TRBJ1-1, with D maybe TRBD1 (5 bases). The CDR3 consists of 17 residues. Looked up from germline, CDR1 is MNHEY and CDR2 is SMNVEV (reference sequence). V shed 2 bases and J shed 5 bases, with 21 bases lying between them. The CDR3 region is CASSLRGGSSRETEAFF. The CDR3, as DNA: TGTGCCAGCAGTTTAAGGGGCGGGTCCTCACGGGAAACTGAAGCTTTCTTT.

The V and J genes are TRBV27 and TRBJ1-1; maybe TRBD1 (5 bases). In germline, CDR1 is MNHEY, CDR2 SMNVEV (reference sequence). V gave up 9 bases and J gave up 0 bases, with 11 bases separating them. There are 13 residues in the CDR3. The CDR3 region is CASPGRMNTEAFF. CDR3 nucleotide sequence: TGTGCCAGTCCGGGACGGATGAACACTGAAGCTTTCTTT.

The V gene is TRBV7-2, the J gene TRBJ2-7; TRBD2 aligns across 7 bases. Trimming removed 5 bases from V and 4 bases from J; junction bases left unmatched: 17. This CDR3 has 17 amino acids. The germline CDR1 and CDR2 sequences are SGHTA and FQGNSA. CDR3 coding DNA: TGTGCCAGCAGCACCCCCCGGGGTGGCGGGAGCCGGTACGAGCAGTACTTC. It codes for CASSTPRGGGSRYEQYF.

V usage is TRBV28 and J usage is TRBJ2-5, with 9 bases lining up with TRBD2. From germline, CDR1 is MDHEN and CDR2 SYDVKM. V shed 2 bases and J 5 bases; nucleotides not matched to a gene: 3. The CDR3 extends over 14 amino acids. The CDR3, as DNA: TGTGCCAGCAGTTTAGGGACTAGCTTGGAGACCCAGTACTTC. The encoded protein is CASSLGTSLETQYF.

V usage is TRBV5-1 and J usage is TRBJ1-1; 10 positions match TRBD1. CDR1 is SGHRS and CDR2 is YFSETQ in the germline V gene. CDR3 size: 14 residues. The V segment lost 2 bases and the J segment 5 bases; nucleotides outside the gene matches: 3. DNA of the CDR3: TGCGCCAGCAGCTTAGGGACAGGGGTAACTGAAGCTTTCTTT. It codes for CASSLGTGVTEAFF.

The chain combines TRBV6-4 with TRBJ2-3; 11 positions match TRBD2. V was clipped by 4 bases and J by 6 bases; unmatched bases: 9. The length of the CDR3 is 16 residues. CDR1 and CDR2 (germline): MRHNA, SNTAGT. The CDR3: CASSALAGGTGDTQYF. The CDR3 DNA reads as TGTGCCAGCAGTGCCTTAGCGGGAGGGACTGGCGATACGCAGTATTTT.

CDR3: CASVAVRSYEQYF. The CDR3 nucleotides are TGTGCCAGCGTAGCGGTTCGATCCTACGAGCAGTACTTC. The chain is built from TRBV6-1 and TRBJ2-7; the D gene is possibly TRBD2 (6 bases). The length of the CDR3 is 13 residues. Deletions cut 8 bases from V and 1 base from J, with 12 bases between. Looked up from germline, CDR1 is MNHNS and CDR2 is SASEGT.

CDR3 DNA sequence: TGTGCCAGCTCACCGAAGGCGGGAGGCTCTGGAAACACCATATATTTT. This gives the protein CASSPKAGGSGNTIYF. The rearrangement uses TRBV18 and TRBJ1-3; D remains ambiguous. The V end was cut by 3 bases, the J end by 0 bases, with 12 bases between. In germline, CDR1 is KGHSH, CDR2 LQKENI. The CDR3 has 16 amino acids.

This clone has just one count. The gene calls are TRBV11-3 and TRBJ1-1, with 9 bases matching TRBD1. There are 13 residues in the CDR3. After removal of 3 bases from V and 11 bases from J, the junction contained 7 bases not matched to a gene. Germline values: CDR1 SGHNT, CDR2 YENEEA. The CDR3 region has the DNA TGTGCCAGCAGCTTGGAACAGGGGGCGCCGGCTTTCTTT. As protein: CASSLEQGAPAFF.

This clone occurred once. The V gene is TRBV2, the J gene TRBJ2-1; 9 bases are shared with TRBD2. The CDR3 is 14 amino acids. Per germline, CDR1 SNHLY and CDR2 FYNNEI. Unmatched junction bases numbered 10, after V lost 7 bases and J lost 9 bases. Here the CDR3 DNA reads TGTGCCAGCATTAGCGGGAGAAATTACGGTGAGCAGTTCTTC. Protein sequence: CASISGRNYGEQFF.

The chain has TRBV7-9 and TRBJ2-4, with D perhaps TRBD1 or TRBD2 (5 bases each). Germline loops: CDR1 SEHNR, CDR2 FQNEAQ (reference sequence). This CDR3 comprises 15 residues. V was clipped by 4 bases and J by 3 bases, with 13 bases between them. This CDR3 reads CASSSAGTDKNIQYF. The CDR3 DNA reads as TGTGCCAGCAGCTCCGCCGGGACGGACAAAAACATTCAGTACTTC.

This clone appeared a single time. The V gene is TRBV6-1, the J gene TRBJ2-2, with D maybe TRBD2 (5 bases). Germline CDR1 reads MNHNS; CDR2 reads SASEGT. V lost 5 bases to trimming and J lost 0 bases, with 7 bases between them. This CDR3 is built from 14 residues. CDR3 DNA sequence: TGTGCCAGCAGTATGACTACGAACACCGGGGAGCTGTTTTTT. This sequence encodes CASSMTTNTGELFF.

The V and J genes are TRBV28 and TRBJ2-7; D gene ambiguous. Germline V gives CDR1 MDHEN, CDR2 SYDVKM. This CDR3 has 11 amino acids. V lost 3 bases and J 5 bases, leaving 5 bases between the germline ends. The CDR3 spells CASSFVDEQYF. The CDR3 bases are TGTGCCAGCAGTTTCGTGGACGAGCAGTACTTC.

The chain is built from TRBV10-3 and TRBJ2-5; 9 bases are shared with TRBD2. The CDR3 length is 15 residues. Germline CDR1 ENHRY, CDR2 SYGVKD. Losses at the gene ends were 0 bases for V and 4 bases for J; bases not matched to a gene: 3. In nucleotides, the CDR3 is TGTGCCATCAGTGAGTCGCCAGCGGGAGGAGAGACCCAGTACTTC. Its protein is CAISESPAGGETQYF.

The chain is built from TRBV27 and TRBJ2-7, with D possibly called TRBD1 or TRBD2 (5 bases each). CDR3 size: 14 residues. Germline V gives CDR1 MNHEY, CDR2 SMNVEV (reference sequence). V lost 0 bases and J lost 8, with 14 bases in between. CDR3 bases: TGTGCCAGCAGTTTATCGGTGAGGGGAGAACAGCAGTACTTC. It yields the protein CASSLSVRGEQQYF.

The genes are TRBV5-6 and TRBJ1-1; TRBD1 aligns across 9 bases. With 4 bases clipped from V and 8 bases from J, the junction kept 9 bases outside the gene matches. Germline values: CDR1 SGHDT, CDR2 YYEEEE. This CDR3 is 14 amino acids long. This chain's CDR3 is CASSPPTGGLEAFF. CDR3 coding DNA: TGTGCCAGCAGCCCCCCGACAGGGGGGTTGGAAGCTTTCTTT.

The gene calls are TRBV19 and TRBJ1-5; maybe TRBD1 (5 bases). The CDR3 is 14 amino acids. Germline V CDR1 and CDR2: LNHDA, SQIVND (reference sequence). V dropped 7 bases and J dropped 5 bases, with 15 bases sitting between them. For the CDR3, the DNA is TGTGCCAGTATGGGACGGTTGGGGTATCAGCCCCAGCATTTT. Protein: CASMGRLGYQPQHF.

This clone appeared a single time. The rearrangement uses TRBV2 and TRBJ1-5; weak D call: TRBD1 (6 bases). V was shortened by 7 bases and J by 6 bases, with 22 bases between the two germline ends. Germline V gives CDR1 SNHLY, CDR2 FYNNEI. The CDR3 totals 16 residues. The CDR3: CASKMGLGGEGQPQHF. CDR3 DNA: TGTGCCAGCAAGATGGGGTTAGGGGGGGAAGGTCAGCCCCAGCATTTT.

The CDR3 is CASSLVAGGEQYF. The CDR3 nucleotides read TGTGCCAGCAGCTTAGTGGCAGGGGGCGAGCAGTACTTC. J is TRBJ2-7 and V is TRBV7-9; the match to TRBD1 covers 7 bases. Germline CDR1 and CDR2: SEHNR and FQNEAQ (reference sequence). The CDR3 contains 13 residues. The J segment lost 6 bases and the V segment lost 1 base, leaving 3 bases of the junction unmatched.

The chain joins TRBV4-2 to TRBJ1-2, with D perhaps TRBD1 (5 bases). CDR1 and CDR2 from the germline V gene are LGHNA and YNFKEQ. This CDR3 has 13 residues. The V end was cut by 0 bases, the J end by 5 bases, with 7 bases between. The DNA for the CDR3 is TGTGCCAGCAGCCAAGATGGGGGGTATGGCTACACCTTC. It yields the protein CASSQDGGYGYTF.

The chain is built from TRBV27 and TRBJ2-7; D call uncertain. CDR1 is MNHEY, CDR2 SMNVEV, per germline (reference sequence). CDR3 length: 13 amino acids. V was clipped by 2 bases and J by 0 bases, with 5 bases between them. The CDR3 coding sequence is TGTGCCAGCAGTTTAGGGTTCTCCTACGAGCAGTACTTC. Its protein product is CASSLGFSYEQYF.

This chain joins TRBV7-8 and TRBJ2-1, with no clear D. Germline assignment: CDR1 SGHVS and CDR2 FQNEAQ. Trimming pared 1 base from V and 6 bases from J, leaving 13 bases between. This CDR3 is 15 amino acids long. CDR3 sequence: CASSLVGVPGNEQFF. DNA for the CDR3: TGTGCCAGCAGCTTAGTGGGCGTTCCTGGCAATGAGCAGTTCTTC.

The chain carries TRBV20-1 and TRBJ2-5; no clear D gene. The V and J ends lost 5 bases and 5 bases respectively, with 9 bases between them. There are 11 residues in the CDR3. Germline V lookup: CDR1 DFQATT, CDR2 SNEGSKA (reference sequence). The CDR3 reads CSAFNEETQYF. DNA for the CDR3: TGCAGTGCTTTCAACGAGGAGACCCAGTACTTC.